This is a list of T cell receptor beta chains from one sample in a study of blood T cell repertoires in COVID-19. The data were produced by immunoSEQ multiplex PCR, yet TCRdb's version contains in-frame clones alone and is incomplete. The sample has roughly 150,000 clones; around four fifths are singletons. The sequenced sample was peripheral blood. The receptor source for this set is a woman older than 75 with COVID-19, enrolled during active disease. CDR3s include the opening cysteine and the closing phenylalanine or tryptophan. A D gene is named only where the DNA matches it firmly. Clone size is stated in some rows and not others, as once, few, many or a class when expanded.

D gene,J gene,clone size,V gene,CDR3 DNA,CDR3 protein
.,TRBJ2-1,.,TRBV4-1,TGCGCCAGCAGGGGCATCTCCTACAATGAGCAGTTCTTC,CASRGISYNEQFF
.,TRBJ1-4,.,TRBV9,TGTGCCAGCAGCGTCCACACCTCAACTAATGAAAAACTGTTTTTT,CASSVHTSTNEKLFF
TRBD1,TRBJ1-5,.,TRBV19,TGTGCCAGTAGTCAGAGTCCAGGGGGCTTTCAGCCCCAGCATTTT,CASSQSPGGFQPQHF
.,TRBJ1-3,.,TRBV11-2,TGTGCCAGCAGCTTGAGCGGGGTGGAGTCTGGAAACACCATATATTTT,CASSLSGVESGNTIYF
.,TRBJ1-1,.,TRBV5-4,TGTGCCAGCAGCTTTTTACAGTCGAACACTGAAGCTTTCTTT,CASSFLQSNTEAFF
TRBD1,TRBJ1-2,.,TRBV15,TGTGCCACCAGCAGAGACCGGGGACAGGGGACGGGTGGCTACACCTTC,CATSRDRGQGTGGYTF
.,TRBJ1-5,once,TRBV6-5,TGTGCCAGCAGTCAGGACAGCCCCAATCAGCCCCAGCATTTT,CASSQDSPNQPQHF
TRBD1,TRBJ2-3,.,TRBV3-1/TRBV3-2,TGTGCCAGCAGCCAAGTCGGGACAGGGGCAGATACGCAGTATTTT,CASSQVGTGADTQYF
TRBD2,TRBJ2-3,.,TRBV5-1,TGCGCCAGCAGCTTAAATCCGGGGGGAACAGATACGCAGTATTTT,CASSLNPGGTDTQYF
.,TRBJ2-2,.,TRBV5-1,TGCGCCAGCAGCCCGGGTGGGACCGGGGAGCTGTTTTTT,CASSPGGTGELFF
.,TRBJ1-3,once,TRBV19,TGTGCCAGTAGTCTCGGGACAACTGGAAACACCATATATTTT,CASSLGTTGNTIYF
TRBD1,TRBJ1-6,.,TRBV5-1,TGCGCCAGCAGCCCGGACAGGGCCCCTCTCCACTTT,CASSPDRAPLHF
.,TRBJ2-7,.,TRBV6-5,TGTGCCAGCAGTTACCAGGAGGGATACGAGCAGTACTTC,CASSYQEGYEQYF
TRBD1,TRBJ1-2,.,TRBV4-2,TGTGCCAGCAGCCAACAGACAGGGGGCTATGGCTACACCTTC,CASSQQTGGYGYTF
.,TRBJ2-7,.,TRBV27,TGTGCCAGCAGTCAGGAACCATACGAGCAGTACTTC,CASSQEPYEQYF
.,TRBJ2-1,.,TRBV5-6,TGTGCCAGCAGTACTCCAGCGGGCAATGAGCAGTTCTTC,CASSTPAGNEQFF
TRBD2,TRBJ2-7,many,TRBV4-2,TGTGCCAGCAGCCAAGATATGACTAGCGCTACCTACGAGCAGTACTTC,CASSQDMTSATYEQYF
.,TRBJ1-5,.,TRBV6-4,TGTGCCAGCAGTTGCGGGGGACGGATTAGGGCTTTCAACCGGGACCAGCCCCAGCATTTT,CASSCGGRIRAFNRDQPQHF
.,TRBJ2-1,.,TRBV2,TGTGCCAGCAGTGCTAGCCTCAATGAGCAGTTCTTC,CASSASLNEQFF
.,TRBJ1-5,.,TRBV2,TGTGCCAGCAGATTTCAGGAGGGGTACAATCAGCCCCAGCATTTT,CASRFQEGYNQPQHF
TRBD1,TRBJ2-7,few,TRBV5-1,TGCGCCAGCAGCTCATCGGGACAGGGGGCGTACGAGCAGTACTTC,CASSSSGQGAYEQYF